What follows are 30 T cell receptor beta chains derived from one specimen sequenced in a study of blood T cell repertoires in COVID-19. Clones were read by immunoSEQ multiplex PCR, and TCRdb kept only the in-frame ones, dropping some. The table includes under 500,000 clones, around 89% detected once. The sequencing input was PBMCs or T cells enriched from blood (not recorded which). The source is a man aged 30 to 39 who had recovered from COVID-19.

The V and J genes are TRBV6-5 and TRBJ1-5, with D unclear. Trimming left V 6 bases short and J 13 bases short, with 22 bases between. There are 14 residues in the CDR3. CDR1 is MNHEY and CDR2 is SVGAGI in the germline V gene. The CDR3 protein is CASSREAGPKTQHF. CDR3 nucleotide sequence: TGTGCCAGCAGCCGAGAAGCGGGTCCTAAGACTCAGCATTTT.

A single count supports this clone. The chain employs TRBV10-3 and TRBJ2-3; TRBD2 matches 10 bases. The CDR3 consists of 14 residues. Germline values: CDR1 ENHRY, CDR2 SYGVKD. V was pared by 6 bases and J by 5 bases, with 5 bases of the junction left unmatched. The CDR3 loop is CAIRLAGDGDTQYF. The DNA of the CDR3 is TGTGCCATCAGGCTAGCGGGAGATGGAGATACGCAGTATTTT.

A few counts support this clone. The V gene is TRBV21-1, the J gene TRBJ2-3; TRBD2 is taken as the D call from the table, unchecked against the DNA. TRBV21-1 counts as a pseudogene. The CDR3 contains 17 residues. The CDR3 here is CASSKYETSGITDTQYF. In DNA form, the CDR3 reads TGTGCCAGCAGCAAATATGAGACTAGCGGAATCACAGATACGCAGTATTTT.

This chain joins TRBV20-1 and TRBJ1-1; 10 nucleotides line up with TRBD1. CDR1 and CDR2 from the germline V gene are DFQATT and SNEGSKA (reference sequence). The CDR3 runs 11 residues. The CDR3 is CKRTGGTEAFF. CDR3 nucleotides: TGCAAACGGACAGGGGGCACTGAAGCTTTCTTT.

The chain is built from TRBV6-1 and TRBJ2-1; D perhaps matches TRBD1 (6 bases). The germline V gene has CDR1 MNHNS and CDR2 SASEGT. The V end lost 1 base, the J end lost 0 bases, and 7 bases lay between the germline ends. The CDR3 extends over 15 amino acids. DNA for the CDR3: TGTGCCAGCAGTGAAGTGGACAGCTCCTACAATGAGCAGTTCTTC. Translated: CASSEVDSSYNEQFF.

The V call is TRBV25-1, the J call TRBJ2-7, with 8 nucleotides matching TRBD2. Trimming took 9 bases from V and 2 from J; bases not matched to a gene: 12. This CDR3 comprises 15 residues. The V gene's germline CDR1 is MGHDK and CDR2 SYGVNS. Here the CDR3 reads CASGGGRHEAYEQYF. CDR3 nucleotides: TGTGCCAGTGGGGGCGGGAGGCATGAGGCCTACGAGCAGTACTTC.

The CDR3 DNA reads as TGTGCCACCAGCAGCGCCGTGACCGGGACTAGCGGGATGGAGACCCAGTACTTC. Amino acids: CATSSAVTGTSGMETQYF. The chain carries TRBV15 and TRBJ2-5, with TRBD2 matching over 13 bases. The germline CDR1 and CDR2 sequences are LNHNV and YYDKDF (reference sequence). This CDR3 spans 18 amino acids. Germline trimming cut 3 bases from V and 5 bases from J; bases unmatched to any gene: 12.

The chain couples TRBV4-1 to TRBJ2-1; 14 bases agree with TRBD2. The CDR3 contains 18 residues. After removal of 6 bases from V and 10 bases from J, the junction contained 17 bases not matched to a gene. Germline CDR1 is MGHRA and CDR2 is YSYEKL. The CDR3 DNA follows: TGCGCCAGCAGTCCCGGGGGCCCCGGGACTAGCGGGAGAGGCGAGCAGTTCTTC. Translated: CASSPGGPGTSGRGEQFF.

The V call is TRBV2, the J call TRBJ2-6; 10 bases are shared with TRBD1. Germline loops: CDR1 SNHLY, CDR2 FYNNEI. The junction had 3 bases not matched to a gene; V was cut back by 1 base and J by 0 bases. This CDR3 region has 18 residues. CDR3 coding DNA: TGTGCCAGCAGTGAAGGACAGGGGGCCTTCTCTGGGGCCAACGTCCTGACTTTC. It codes for CASSEGQGAFSGANVLTF.

This clone showed up just once. An end of the junction differs from the germline gene, which may be a read error. The chain uses TRBV3-1 (or the pseudogene TRBV3-2) and TRBJ2-1; weak D call: TRBD2 (5 bases). Germline CDR1 is LGHDT and CDR2 is YNNKEL (reference sequence). This CDR3 has 12 residues. The CDR3 region is CASSQDSGQRVF. The CDR3 DNA reads as TGTGCCAGCAGCCAAGATTCGGGCCAGAGGGTCTTC.

CDR3: CASIGRGGGPQHF. The CDR3 DNA is TGTGCCAGCATCGGTCGGGGGGGAGGGCCCCAGCATTTT. V is TRBV6-5 and J is TRBJ1-5; D may be TRBD1 (5 bases). The CDR3 contains 13 residues. The V gene lost 7 bases and the J gene lost 9 bases, with 16 bases spanning the gap. Germline CDR1 and CDR2: MNHEY and SVGAGI.

The chain carries TRBV6-5 and TRBJ1-3; D gene unclear. The CDR3 sequence is 13 residues long. Germline CDR1 is MNHEY and CDR2 is SVGAGI. V lost 8 bases and J 1 base, leaving 9 bases between the germline ends. The CDR3 is CASLLSSGNTIYF. Written as DNA, the CDR3 is TGTGCCAGCCTCCTGAGTTCTGGAAACACCATATATTTT.

This clone was seen once. The rearrangement links TRBV27 to TRBJ1-5; 10 nucleotides agree with TRBD1. Losses at the gene ends were 2 bases for V and 0 bases for J; bases not matched to a gene: 10. Germline CDR1 is MNHEY and CDR2 is SMNVEV (reference sequence). CDR3 length equals 19 residues. As DNA, the CDR3 is TGTGCCAGCAGTTTACGGGGGGTGGGGACAGGGGCTAGCAATCAGCCCCAGCATTTT. As protein: CASSLRGVGTGASNQPQHF.

The rearrangement uses TRBV5-1 and TRBJ1-1; D remains unclear. The CDR3 extends over 13 amino acids. The V gene's germline CDR1 is SGHRS and CDR2 YFSETQ. Trimming cost V 3 bases and J 1 base, with 7 bases left between them. The CDR3 here is CASSSGKNTEAFF. The CDR3 DNA reads as TGCGCCAGCAGCTCCGGGAAGAACACTGAAGCTTTCTTT.

The DNA for the CDR3 is TGCGCCAGCAGCCACCGGGACAGGGGGTTGGATACGCAGTATTTT. As protein: CASSHRDRGLDTQYF. The genes are TRBV5-1 and TRBJ2-3; TRBD1 aligns across 11 bases. Germline CDR1 SGHRS, CDR2 YFSETQ. The V and J ends lost 4 bases and 6 bases, in that order; junction bases with no gene match: 7. The CDR3 has 15 residues.

This clone has more than one count but fewer than ten. The CDR3 region is CASSLGNVGTANEKLFF. In DNA form, the CDR3 reads TGTGCCAGCAGCTTAGGGAACGTGGGGACAGCTAATGAAAAACTGTTTTTT. V and J are TRBV7-9 and TRBJ1-4, with TRBD1 matching 7 bases. Germline-derived CDR1 and CDR2 are SEHNR and FQNEAQ (reference sequence). The CDR3 is 17 amino acids. The V segment lost 1 base and the J segment 3 bases; nucleotides outside the gene matches: 8.

V and J are TRBV30 and TRBJ1-6; 8 bases line up with TRBD1. This CDR3 has 13 amino acids. Germline CDR1 is GTSNPN and CDR2 is SVGIG (reference sequence). The V segment lost 3 bases and the J segment 6 bases; nucleotides outside the gene matches: 1. This CDR3 is CAWRGQGNSPLHF. The DNA of the CDR3 is TGTGCCTGGAGAGGACAGGGTAATTCACCCCTCCACTTT.

A few counts support this clone. The chain uses TRBV29-1 and TRBJ1-1; no clear D. The V end lost 4 bases, the J end lost 1 base, and 13 bases lay between the germline ends. This CDR3 contains 14 residues. Germline assignment: CDR1 SQVTM and CDR2 ANQGSEA. The chain's CDR3 is CSVALQTTNTEAFF. The DNA of the CDR3 is TGCAGCGTTGCCCTACAGACCACGAACACTGAAGCTTTCTTT.

This clone appeared a single time. CDR3 coding DNA: TGCGCCAGCAGACGGGACAGCTACGAGCAGTACTTC. This sequence encodes CASRRDSYEQYF. The chain has TRBV5-1 and TRBJ2-7; the match to TRBD1 covers 7 bases. CDR3 length: 12 residues. The germline gives CDR1 SGHRS, CDR2 YFSETQ. V gave up 5 bases and J gave up 3 bases; unmatched junction bases: 2.

The chain combines TRBV2 with TRBJ1-5, with D unclear. The CDR3 contains 13 residues. Germline-derived CDR1 and CDR2 are SNHLY and FYNNEI. Trimming removed 4 bases at V and 4 bases at J, with 8 bases between. The CDR3 reads CASSVPGNQPQHF. DNA for the CDR3: TGTGCCAGCAGTGTACCGGGGAATCAGCCCCAGCATTTT. Supplemented by reference TRBV2 and TRBJ1-5, the full variable domain reads EPEVTQTPSHQVTQMGQEVILRCVPISNHLYFYWYRQILGQKVEFLVSFYNNEISEKSEIFDDQFSVERPDGSNFTLKIRSTKLEDSAMYFCASSVPGNQPQHFGDGTRLSIL.

The chain uses TRBV6-4 and TRBJ2-2; 7 bases line up with TRBD1. The germline gives CDR1 MRHNA, CDR2 SNTAGT. The trim removed 4 bases at V and 6 bases at J, leaving 2 bases unmatched. The CDR3 contains 13 residues. CDR3 region: CASSAQGAGELFF. CDR3 DNA sequence: TGTGCCAGCAGTGCTCAGGGGGCCGGGGAGCTGTTTTTT.

The V gene is TRBV27, the J gene TRBJ2-7, with unresolved D. Looked up from germline, CDR1 is MNHEY and CDR2 is SMNVEV (reference sequence). V lost 6 bases, J lost 1 base, and 13 bases lay in between. The CDR3 runs 14 residues. The DNA for the CDR3 is TGTGCCAGCAGCTTTGTCGCCAGTTCCTACGAGCAGTACTTC. Translation: CASSFVASSYEQYF.

This chain uses TRBV19 with TRBJ1-6; the D gene is possibly TRBD1 (5 bases). Germline lookup yields CDR1 LNHDA and CDR2 SQIVND (reference sequence). The CDR3 runs 13 residues. V was cut by 4 bases and J by 6 bases, with 7 bases left in between. CDR3 region: CASSTGINSPLHF. In DNA form, the CDR3 reads TGTGCCAGTAGTACAGGGATTAATTCACCCCTCCACTTT.

The rearrangement joins TRBV2 to TRBJ2-7, with unresolved D. Trimming took 2 bases from V and 1 from J, leaving 9 bases between them. CDR1 is SNHLY and CDR2 is FYNNEI in the germline V gene. The CDR3 totals 14 residues. The DNA of the CDR3 is TGTGCCAGCAGTGAACGCCAAACTTCCTACGAGCAGTACTTC. Translation gives CASSERQTSYEQYF.

This rearrangement joins TRBV9 to TRBJ2-3; 7 bases line up with TRBD2. CDR1 and CDR2 (germline): SGDLS, YYNGEE. The CDR3 covers 16 residues. With 4 bases clipped from V and 2 bases from J, the junction kept 10 bases outside the gene matches. The CDR3 sequence is CASSRSFAGATDTQYF. The CDR3 nucleotides read TGTGCCAGCAGCCGGAGCTTTGCGGGAGCCACAGATACGCAGTATTTT.

This clone showed up just once. V usage is TRBV28 and J usage is TRBJ2-7, with TRBD1 matching 9 bases. Germline trimming cut 5 bases from V and 2 bases from J; bases unmatched to any gene: 13. CDR1 is MDHEN and CDR2 is SYDVKM in the germline V gene. This CDR3 is 17 amino acids long. The CDR3: CASSDRNRDRDPYEQYF. CDR3 DNA sequence: TGTGCCAGCAGTGACCGCAACCGGGACAGGGATCCCTACGAGCAGTACTTC. The whole variable domain, remainder taken from reference TRBV28 and TRBJ2-7, is DVKVTQSSRYLVKRTGEKVFLECVQDMDHENMFWYRQDPGLGLRLIYFSYDVKMKEKGDIPEGYSVSREKKERFSLILESASTNQTSMYLCASSDRNRDRDPYEQYFGPGTRLTVT.

This clone was observed once. The rearrangement uses TRBV27 and TRBJ2-2, with 11 bases identical to TRBD2. In germline, CDR1 is MNHEY, CDR2 SMNVEV (reference sequence). Trimming cost V 2 bases and J 1 base; bases outside gene matches: 3. CDR3 length equals 17 residues. The CDR3 DNA sequence: TGTGCCAGCAGTTTAATCGGACTAGCGGGGAACACCGGGGAGCTGTTTTTT. Its translation is CASSLIGLAGNTGELFF.

The chain is built from TRBV11-2 and TRBJ2-1; D perhaps matches TRBD2 (6 bases). The CDR3 totals 13 residues. Germline V gene lookup returns CDR1 SGHAT and CDR2 FQNNGV. With 6 bases removed from V and 1 base from J, the gap between germline ends came to 7 bases. The CDR3 nucleotides are TGTGCCAGCAGAGCGGGTTCCTACAATGAGCAGTTCTTC. Translation gives CASRAGSYNEQFF.

A few counts support this clone. This chain joins TRBV6-1 and TRBJ2-7; possible D gene TRBD1, 5 bases. The CDR3 has 13 amino acids. Germline CDR1 and CDR2: MNHNS and SASEGT. Between the trimmed V and J ends, which lost 0 bases and 7 bases, there was a span of 10 bases. CDR3 DNA sequence: TGTGCCAGCAGTGAAGCGCTAAGGGGAGAGCAGTACTTC. It translates to CASSEALRGEQYF.

V usage is TRBV10-2 and J usage is TRBJ2-5, with TRBD2 matching over 11 bases. Trimming removed 3 bases from V and 4 bases from J; junction bases left unmatched: 10. This CDR3 is built from 17 residues. Germline values: CDR1 WSHSY, CDR2 SAAADI. DNA for the CDR3: TGCGCCAGCAGTGAATCGCTAGCGGGAGGCCCCAGAGAGACCCAGTACTTC. This encodes CASSESLAGGPRETQYF.